This T cell receptor beta chain emerged from a study of identical twins. This clonotype showed up just a few times. The CDR3 runs 16 residues. Germline V gene data show CDR1 as SGDLS and CDR2 as YYNGEE. The V end lost 0 bases, the J end lost 3 bases, and 15 bases lay between the germline ends. TCRdb fed the 5' RACE reads into MiXCR, producing one record per CDR3 protein. This table has 1.5 million to 2 million distinct CDR3 sequences, around a third appearing once. This TCR derives from a newborn girl in good health. The sequencing sample was made of cord blood. V usage is TRBV9 and J usage is TRBJ2-5, with D tentatively TRBD2 (6 bases). The CDR3 nucleotides read TGTGCCAGCAGCGTAGTTTCCTCTCTAGCGAAAGAGACCCAGTACTTC. Encoded protein: CASSVVSSLAKETQYF.